The rows below give T cell receptor beta chains drawn from one sample of a study of blood T cells in healthy people across ages. Using its own MiXCR run on the 5' RACE reads, TCRdb lists one record per CDR3 protein. Of about 830,000 distinct CDR3 sequences listed, around 62% are singletons. The specimen sequenced was blood. These receptors were taken from a man aged 25 to 45 in good health. The CDR3 runs from the conserved cysteine through the conserved F or W. A D gene is named only where the DNA matches it firmly. The size of a clone is reported for some rows only, either as once, few or many, or as a class for expanded clones.

TRBJ2-1 | - | - | TRBV20-1 | TGCAGTGCTAGAGATAAGGGGGGCGAGCAGTTCTTC | CSARDKGGEQFF
TRBJ2-5 | - | - | TRBV27 | TGTGCCAGCAGTCAGGGGTCATCGCAAGAGACCCAGTACTTC | CASSQGSSQETQYF
TRBJ2-7 | - | - | TRBV3-1 | TGTGCCAGCAGCCAAGACCGTTCCCCGGGCGACGAGCAGTACTTC | CASSQDRSPGDEQYF
TRBJ1-5 | - | - | TRBV12-3/TRBV12-4 | TGTGCCAGCAGCGAGTTAACGGTTGGTCAGCCCCAGCATTTT | CASSELTVGQPQHF
TRBJ1-4 | once | - | TRBV6-2/TRBV6-3 | TGTGCCAGCAGCCCCGGTCGACAGCACTCTAATGAAAAACTGTTTTTT | CASSPGRQHSNEKLFF
TRBJ2-7 | - | - | TRBV20-1 | TGCAGTGCTGCTGAGAACCCCGCCTACGAGCAGTACTTC | CSAAENPAYEQYF
TRBJ2-7 | few | - | TRBV10-3 | TGTGCCATCATGGGGGGGGCTCAATACGAGCAGTACTTC | CAIMGGAQYEQYF
TRBJ1-6 | - | TRBD1 | TRBV27 | TGTGCCAGCAGTTTATTAAGACGACGCGGACAGGGATCACCCCTCCACTTT | CASSLLRRRGQGSPLHF
TRBJ2-1 | - | TRBD2 | TRBV7-2 | TGTGCCAGCAGCTGGACTAGCGGGGGGGCCGGAGACGAGACCCAGTTCTTC | CASSWTSGGAGDETQFF
TRBJ2-7 | - | - | TRBV9 | TGTGCCAGCAGCGAGGGGATCGTGAGCTACGAGCAGTACTTC | CASSEGIVSYEQYF
TRBJ2-5 | - | - | TRBV7-2 | TGTGCCAGCAGCCCCCGCCGGACAGAAGAGACCCAGTACTTC | CASSPRRTEETQYF
TRBJ2-7 | - | - | TRBV11-2 | TGTGCCAGCAGCTTAGAAGTGGGGAGCGAGCAGTACTTC | CASSLEVGSEQYF
TRBJ2-7 | - | TRBD1 | TRBV4-2 | TGTGCCAGCAGCCACCCAGGACAGGGATCTTCCTACGAGCAGTACTTC | CASSHPGQGSSYEQYF
TRBJ1-2 | - | TRBD1 | TRBV29-1 | TGCAGCGTTCGGCAGGGGGGCTATGGCTACACCTTC | CSVRQGGYGYTF
TRBJ2-7 | - | TRBD1 | TRBV4-2 | TGTGCCAGCAGCCAAGCAGGGGGTTCCGCGTACGAGCAGTACTTC | CASSQAGGSAYEQYF
TRBJ2-3 | - | - | TRBV15 | TGTGCCACCAGCAGAGATCGGAGCCTTAGCACAGATACGCAGTATTTT | CATSRDRSLSTDTQYF
TRBJ2-1 | - | TRBD1 | TRBV6-2/TRBV6-3 | TGTGCCAGCAGTTACGGGACAGGGTTGGCCAATGAGCAGTTCTTC | CASSYGTGLANEQFF
TRBJ2-1 | - | TRBD1 | TRBV10-3 | TGTGCCATCAGTGTCCAGGGACAGGGGGACCACAATGAGCAGTTCTTC | CAISVQGQGDHNEQFF
TRBJ2-5 | - | - | TRBV6-2/TRBV6-3 | TGTGCCAGCAGTTTGACCCGGACCCAGTACTTC | CASSLTRTQYF
TRBJ2-7 | - | - | TRBV7-2 | TGTGCCAGCAGCTTCCCCACTAGAGTCTCCTACGAGCAGTACTTC | CASSFPTRVSYEQYF
TRBJ2-5 | - | - | TRBV29-1 | TGCAGCGGGACGGACGGAGAGACCCAGTACTTC | CSGTDGETQYF
TRBJ2-5 | - | TRBD2 | TRBV3-1 | TGTGCCAGCAGCCAAGATCCTAGCGGGGGGGCTCGGGAGACCCAGTACTTC | CASSQDPSGGARETQYF
TRBJ2-1 | few | - | TRBV6-6 | TGTGCCAGCAGTTACCGGTCTGAGGGTCCCCTGGAGGAGCAGTTCTTC | CASSYRSEGPLEEQFF
TRBJ1-2 | - | - | TRBV27 | TGTGCCAGCAGTTTGGGAGCCGATAACTATGGCTACACCTTC | CASSLGADNYGYTF
TRBJ2-7 | - | - | TRBV28 | TGTGCCAGCAGTTTTGGCAGGACCCCCTCCTACGAGCAGTACTTC | CASSFGRTPSYEQYF
TRBJ1-6 | - | - | TRBV20-1 | TGCAGTGCCACGGCTGGGGGGTCACCCCTCCACTTT | CSATAGGSPLHF
TRBJ2-1 | - | - | TRBV4-2 | TGTGCCAGCAGCCAAGATGCTGGGAAGCAGTTCTTC | CASSQDAGKQFF
TRBJ2-7 | - | TRBD2 | TRBV2 | TGCGCCAGCAGAGCGACTAGCGGATACTACGAGCAGTACTTC | CASRATSGYYEQYF
TRBJ1-2 | - | - | TRBV28 | TGTGCCAGCAGCCCCTCGGGTTATGGCTACACCTTC | CASSPSGYGYTF
TRBJ1-2 | few | TRBD1 | TRBV10-3 | TGTGCCATCAGTGCGCAGGGGGACTATGGCTACACCTTC | CAISAQGDYGYTF